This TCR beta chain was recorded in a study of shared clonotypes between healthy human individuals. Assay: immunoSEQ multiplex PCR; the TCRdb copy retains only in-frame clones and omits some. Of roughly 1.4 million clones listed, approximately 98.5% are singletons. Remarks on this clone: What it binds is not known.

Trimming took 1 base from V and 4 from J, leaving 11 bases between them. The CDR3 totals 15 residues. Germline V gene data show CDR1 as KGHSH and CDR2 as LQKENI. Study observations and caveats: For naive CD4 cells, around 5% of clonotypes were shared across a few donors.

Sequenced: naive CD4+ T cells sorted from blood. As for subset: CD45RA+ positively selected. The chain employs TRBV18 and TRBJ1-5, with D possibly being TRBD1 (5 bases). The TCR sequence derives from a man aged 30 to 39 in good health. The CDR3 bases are TGTGCCAGCTCACCACTTTCAGGGTTGAATCAGCCCCAGCATTTT. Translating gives CASSPLSGLNQPQHF.